Shown below are 8 T cell receptor beta chains from a single sample sequenced in a study of blood T cells in healthy people across ages. It was with a sample-barcoded 5' primer and a J-beta primer mix that a second PCR of about 7 to 12 cycles was run. TCRdb ran MiXCR on the 5' RACE reads and lists one entry per CDR3 protein. The top ten hold around 18% of the sample, which has approximately 850,000 distinct CDR3 sequences, around 45% seen once. Sequencing input: blood. The receptors stem from a man in his fifties or sixties in good health.

Remarks on this clonotype: Compared with germline, one end of the junction differs, possibly owing to a read error. V and J are TRBV6-6 and TRBJ2-1; 9 bases map to TRBD1. CDR3 length: 16 amino acids. The V gene's germline CDR1 is MNHNY and CDR2 SVGAGI (reference sequence). DNA of the CDR3: TGTGCCAGCAGCAAGACAGGGGGAGGAAGAGGCAATGAGCGGTTCTTC. This sequence encodes CASSKTGGGRGNERFF.

This clonotype turned up a few times. The chain is built from TRBV20-1 and TRBJ2-5, with a weak D call TRBD1 (5 bases). CDR3 length equals 14 residues. Germline CDR1 reads DFQATT; CDR2 reads SNEGSKA (reference sequence). Trimming left V 6 bases short and J 5 bases short, with 19 bases between. CDR3 sequence reads: CSARIGAQMETQYF. CDR3 DNA: TGCAGTGCGAGGATAGGGGCCCAGATGGAGACCCAGTACTTC.

This clonotype was observed a handful of times. The chain is built from TRBV7-2 and TRBJ2-3; a possible D gene is TRBD1 (5 bases). V lost 5 bases and J lost 4, with 16 bases in between. There are 15 residues in the CDR3. Germline V gene lookup returns CDR1 SGHTA and CDR2 FQGNSA. In DNA, the CDR3 is TGTGCCAGCAGCCCCCAGGGCGCTCGGCCAGATACGCAGTATTTT. Translating it yields CASSPQGARPDTQYF.

Regarding this clonotype: Given the absence of the conserved phenylalanine or tryptophan at the CDR3 end, a read error is likely. V is TRBV29-1 and J is TRBJ2-7; the D gene is possibly TRBD2 (6 bases). The ends were cut back, 0 bases at V and 0 bases at J, with 9 bases in the middle. Germline lookup yields CDR1 SQVTM and CDR2 ANQGSEA. This CDR3 has 14 residues. The CDR3 DNA sequence: TGCAGCGTTGAAGATGCCGGGGGCTCCTACGAGCAGTACTAC. This codes for CSVEDAGGSYEQYY.

The chain employs TRBV7-2 and TRBJ2-1; 8 nucleotides align to TRBD2. The CDR3 has 13 residues. J lost 8 bases, V lost 5 bases, and 5 bases had no gene match. Germline-derived CDR1 and CDR2 are SGHTA and FQGNSA. CDR3 sequence (DNA): TGTGCCAGCAGCACTGGACTAGCCGATGAGCAGTTCTTC. Its translation: CASSTGLADEQFF.

This clonotype has just a few counts. This chain uses TRBV5-1 with TRBJ2-7, with D unclear. CDR1 is SGHRS, CDR2 YFSETQ, per germline. Between the trimmed V and J ends, which lost 3 bases and 3 bases, there was a span of 19 bases. This CDR3 comprises 16 residues. In DNA, the CDR3 is TGCGCCAGCAGCTACGATATCCTCGCAAGGAGCTACGAGCAGTACTTC. It encodes CASSYDILARSYEQYF.

The V call is TRBV7-3, the J call TRBJ2-3; TRBD2 matches 10 bases. J gave up 6 bases and V 5 bases, and 8 bases lay outside the gene matches. Germline assignment: CDR1 SGHTA and CDR2 FQGTGA. The CDR3 consists of 15 residues. CDR3 amino acids: CASSRRAGGSDTQYF. For the CDR3, the DNA is TGTGCCAGCAGCCGTCGAGCGGGGGGGTCTGATACGCAGTATTTT. Full variable domain (outside the CDR3, taken from reference TRBV7-3 and TRBJ2-3): GAGVSQTPSNKVTEKGKYVELRCDPISGHTALYWYRQSLGQGPEFLIYFQGTGAADDSGLPNDRFFAVRPEGSVSTLKIQRTERGDSAVYLCASSRRAGGSDTQYFGPGTRLTVL.

This clonotype was picked up a small number of times. The CDR3 region has the DNA TGTGCCAGCAGCGTAGGAGATTATGGCTACACCTTC. Translating gives CASSVGDYGYTF. V usage is TRBV9 and J usage is TRBJ1-2; no firm D call. The CDR3 is 12 residues long. The V end lost 0 bases, the J end lost 5 bases, and 5 bases lay between the germline ends. CDR1 SGDLS and CDR2 YYNGEE come from the germline V gene.